The 21 T cell receptor beta chains below all came from one sample that was sequenced in a study of CD8+CD57+ T cells in acquired aplastic anemia. Genomic DNA was employed as the template in profiling TCR beta VDJ and CDR3. TCRdb analysed the reads with MiXCR anew, one entry per CDR3 protein. The sample includes 190,000 or so distinct CDR3 sequences, approximately 60% of them seen just once. The sequenced sample consisted of sorted CD4+, CD8+, or CD8+CD57+ T cells (not recorded which) from PBMCs. These receptors originate from a human donor in good health.

The J gene is TRBJ2-1, the V gene TRBV24-1; possible D gene TRBD1, 6 bases. V was trimmed by 7 bases and J by 5 bases, leaving 11 bases between them. Germline V gene data show CDR1 as KGHDR and CDR2 as SFDVKD. CDR3 length: 13 amino acids. CDR3 DNA: TGTGCCACCAGAGGTTGGACAGACAATGAGCAGTTCTTC. Protein sequence: CATRGWTDNEQFF.

This clonotype was counted ten times or more. The rearrangement joins TRBV27 to TRBJ1-5; D perhaps matches TRBD1 (5 bases). The CDR3 length is 14 residues. V gave up 2 bases and J gave up 6 bases, with 11 bases separating them. From germline, CDR1 is MNHEY and CDR2 SMNVEV (reference sequence). This chain's CDR3 is CASSLGGSSQPQHF. The CDR3 bases are TGTGCCAGCAGTTTAGGGGGTAGTAGTCAGCCCCAGCATTTT.

The chain is built from TRBV19 and TRBJ2-7; D call uncertain. There are 14 residues in the CDR3. Germline assignment: CDR1 LNHDA and CDR2 SQIVND (reference sequence). V was cut by 3 bases and J by 2 bases, with 11 bases left in between. Here the CDR3 reads CASSMVVEPYEQYF. Here the CDR3 DNA reads TGTGCCAGTAGTATGGTAGTTGAGCCCTACGAGCAGTACTTC.

About this clonotype: This likely comes from a read error, as the CDR3 has no conserved phenylalanine or tryptophan at its end. The chain employs TRBV9 and TRBJ1-5, with D unclear. The CDR3 contains 13 residues. CDR1 is SGDLS, CDR2 YYNGEE, per germline. Trimming pared 4 bases from V and 7 bases from J, leaving 12 bases between. The CDR3 region is CASSQDLSQPQHL. In DNA, the CDR3 is TGTGCCAGCAGCCAAGATCTATCCCAGCCCCAGCATCTC.

This clonotype came up once. At one of its ends the junction is not consistent with the germline gene, which may arise from a read error. The CDR3 region has the DNA TGTGCCAGCAGCTTAGGTCGCCCAGCCGGGGGGCTGTTTTTT. Translation: CASSLGRPAGGLFF. The chain uses TRBV7-6 and TRBJ2-2, with D perhaps TRBD2 (6 bases). The CDR3 sequence is 14 residues long. The germline CDR1 and CDR2 sequences are SGHVS and FNYEAQ. Supplemented by reference TRBV7-6 and TRBJ2-2, the full variable domain reads GAGVSQSPRYKVTKRGQDVALRCDPISGHVSLYWYRQALGQGPEFLTYFNYEAQQDKSGLPNDRFSAERPEGSISTLTIQRTEQRDSAMYRCASSLGRPAGGLFFGEGSRLTVL.

This clonotype was seen many times. The V gene is TRBV20-1, the J gene TRBJ2-7; D remains ambiguous. The CDR3 spans 12 residues. V was cut by 2 bases and J by 4 bases, with 9 bases left in between. The V gene's germline CDR1 is DFQATT and CDR2 SNEGSKA (reference sequence). CDR3 in amino acids: CSARLAGYEQYF. CDR3 bases: TGCAGTGCTAGACTGGCAGGTTACGAGCAGTACTTC.

The chain has TRBV29-1 and TRBJ2-5; TRBD2 agrees at 14 bases. The CDR3 has 15 residues. From germline, CDR1 is SQVTM and CDR2 ANQGSEA. V dropped 3 bases and J dropped 5; count of bases not matched to a gene: 5. CDR3 nucleotide sequence: TGCAGCGTTGAGGGACTAGCGGGGGTAACGGAGACCCAGTACTTC. Protein product: CSVEGLAGVTETQYF.

The chain is built from TRBV20-1 and TRBJ1-1; D call uncertain. The CDR3 runs to 15 residues. The germline CDR1 and CDR2 sequences are DFQATT and SNEGSKA (reference sequence). The V and J ends lost 3 bases and 1 base respectively, with 15 bases between them. CDR3 DNA sequence: TGCAGTGCTAGCCAACAGCAAGTCGCGAACACTGAAGCTTTCTTT. Amino acids: CSASQQQVANTEAFF.

The chain recombines TRBV10-3 with TRBJ2-7, with D uncertain. The length of the CDR3 is 11 residues. Germline CDR1 is ENHRY and CDR2 is SYGVKD. V shed 4 bases and J shed 3 bases, with 4 bases lying between them. The CDR3 is CAISAYYEQYF. The DNA for the CDR3 is TGTGCCATCAGTGCCTACTACGAGCAGTACTTC.

CDR3 amino acids: CASSPLGLTAPNEQYF. The CDR3, as DNA: TGTGCCAGCAGTCCACTGGGACTCACAGCTCCTAACGAGCAGTACTTC. This chain uses TRBV7-2 with TRBJ2-7, with D maybe TRBD2 (6 bases). The germline V gene encodes CDR1 SGHTA and CDR2 FQGNSA. This CDR3 is built from 16 residues. Trimming took 6 bases from V and 5 from J, leaving 23 bases between them.

The chain employs TRBV7-3 and TRBJ1-6; tentatively, D is TRBD1 (5 bases). From germline, CDR1 is SGHTA and CDR2 FQGTGA. The CDR3 is 14 amino acids. V was pared by 6 bases and J by 7 bases, with 13 bases between. The CDR3 loop is CASRKDTQNSPLHF. The CDR3 DNA reads as TGTGCCAGCAGAAAGGACACCCAAAATTCACCCCTCCACTTT.

The chain has TRBV20-1 and TRBJ2-5; D not resolved. The J call could be wrong; TRBJ2-7 is a better fit for the DNA end. From germline, CDR1 is DFQATT and CDR2 SNEGSKA (reference sequence). This CDR3 spans 12 amino acids. CDR3 amino acids: CSARDKIYEQYF. DNA for the CDR3: TGCAGTGCTAGAGACAAGATCTACGAGCAGTACTTC.

The chain uses TRBV6-1 and TRBJ1-4, with 7 positions matching TRBD1. V lost 5 bases and J lost 7; bases outside the gene matches: 7. Germline V gene data show CDR1 as MNHNS and CDR2 as SASEGT. The CDR3 is 14 amino acids. CDR3 DNA: TGTGCCAGCAGTTGGCGACAGGGTGCTGAAAAACTGTTTTTT. It codes for CASSWRQGAEKLFF.

V gene TRBV25-1 combines with J gene TRBJ1-1; 8 positions agree with TRBD1. V trimming: 5 bases; J trimming: 1 base; junction bases outside the gene matches: 3. CDR1 is MGHDK, CDR2 SYGVNS, per germline. This CDR3 is built from 14 residues. This CDR3 reads CASSKDRANTEAFF. CDR3 in DNA: TGTGCCAGCAGTAAGGACAGGGCGAACACTGAAGCTTTCTTT.

The CDR3 region is CASTVRLAGGYEQYF. The DNA of the CDR3 is TGTGCCAGCACCGTAAGACTAGCGGGAGGATACGAGCAGTACTTC. V gene TRBV2 combines with J gene TRBJ2-7; 13 nucleotides align to TRBD2. This CDR3 has 15 residues. CDR1 and CDR2 (germline): SNHLY, FYNNEI. J gave up 4 bases and V 7 bases, and 7 bases lay outside the gene matches.

The chain is built from TRBV6-5 and TRBJ2-2; no clear D. The CDR3 has 15 amino acids. The V gene lost 8 bases and the J gene lost 1 base, with 14 bases spanning the gap. Germline V gives CDR1 MNHEY, CDR2 SVGAGI. The CDR3 spells CASLPPTENTGELFF. Written as DNA, the CDR3 is TGTGCCAGCCTCCCCCCGACCGAGAACACCGGGGAGCTGTTTTTT.

This chain uses TRBV9 with TRBJ2-7, with TRBD1 matching 7 bases. This CDR3 region has 12 residues. Germline V gives CDR1 SGDLS, CDR2 YYNGEE. J lost 7 bases, V lost 3 bases, and 4 bases had no gene match. The CDR3 sequence: CASSARQGEQYF. CDR3 bases: TGTGCCAGCAGCGCCAGACAGGGAGAGCAGTACTTC. Full variable domain (missing parts from reference TRBV9 and TRBJ2-7): DSGVTQTPKHLITATGQRVTLRCSPRSGDLSVYWYQQSLDQGLQFLIQYYNGEERAKGNILERFSAQQFPDLHSELNLSSLELGDSALYFCASSARQGEQYFGPGTRLTVT.

This rearrangement joins TRBV20-1 to TRBJ1-2; D remains ambiguous. Germline V gene data show CDR1 as DFQATT and CDR2 as SNEGSKA (reference sequence). The V end was cut by 0 bases, the J end by 6 bases, with 8 bases between. This CDR3 is 12 amino acids long. The CDR3 loop is CSARDGINGYTF. CDR3 coding DNA: TGCAGTGCTAGAGACGGCATAAATGGCTACACCTTC.

The chain combines TRBV2 with TRBJ1-6; TRBD1 is a possible D gene (5 bases). Germline CDR1 reads SNHLY; CDR2 reads FYNNEI. CDR3 length equals 14 residues. V lost 10 bases, J lost 8 bases, and 18 bases lay in between. The CDR3 bases are TGTGCCACCCTCCCCGAGGGGCATGATTCACCCCTCCACTTT. Encoded protein: CATLPEGHDSPLHF. The variable domain in full, completed from reference TRBV2 and TRBJ1-6, reads EPEVTQTPSHQVTQMGQEVILRCVPISNHLYFYWYRQILGQKVEFLVSFYNNEISEKSEIFDDQFSVERPDGSNFTLKIRSTKLEDSAMYFCATLPEGHDSPLHFGNGTRLTVT.

The chain couples TRBV7-9 to TRBJ2-7; 11 bases fit TRBD1. The germline gives CDR1 SEHNR, CDR2 FQNEAQ (reference sequence). CDR3 length: 14 amino acids. V dropped 4 bases and J dropped 9; count of bases not matched to a gene: 8. CDR3 in amino acids: CASSWTGGAVGQYF. CDR3 nucleotide sequence: TGTGCCAGCAGCTGGACAGGGGGCGCAGTGGGGCAGTACTTC.

The CDR3 nucleotides read TGCAGTGCTGGACCCCCTAGCGGGAGATTAGATACGCAGTATTTT. This gives the protein CSAGPPSGRLDTQYF. V gene TRBV20-1 combines with J gene TRBJ2-3; 10 nucleotides line up with TRBD2. The CDR3 sequence is 15 residues long. V lost 5 bases, J lost 5 bases, and 10 bases stayed unmatched. The germline V gene has CDR1 DFQATT and CDR2 SNEGSKA (reference sequence).